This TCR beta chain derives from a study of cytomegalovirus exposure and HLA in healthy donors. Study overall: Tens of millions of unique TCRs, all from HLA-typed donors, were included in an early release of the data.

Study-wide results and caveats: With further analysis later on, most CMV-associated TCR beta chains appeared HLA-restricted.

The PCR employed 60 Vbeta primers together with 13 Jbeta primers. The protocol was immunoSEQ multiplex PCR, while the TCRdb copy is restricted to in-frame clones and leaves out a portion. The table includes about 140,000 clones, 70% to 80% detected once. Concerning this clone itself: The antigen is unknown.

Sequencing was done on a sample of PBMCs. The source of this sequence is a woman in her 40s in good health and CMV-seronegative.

The chain's CDR3 is CASSSPGRGGRTDTQYF. The DNA for the CDR3 is TGTGCCAGCAGTTCCCCGGGGAGGGGGGGTCGCACAGATACGCAGTATTTT. The chain uses TRBV28 and TRBJ2-3; possible D gene TRBD2, 7 bases. The V and J ends lost 4 bases and 1 base respectively, with 18 bases between them. The germline V gene encodes CDR1 MDHEN and CDR2 SYDVKM. The CDR3 spans 17 residues.